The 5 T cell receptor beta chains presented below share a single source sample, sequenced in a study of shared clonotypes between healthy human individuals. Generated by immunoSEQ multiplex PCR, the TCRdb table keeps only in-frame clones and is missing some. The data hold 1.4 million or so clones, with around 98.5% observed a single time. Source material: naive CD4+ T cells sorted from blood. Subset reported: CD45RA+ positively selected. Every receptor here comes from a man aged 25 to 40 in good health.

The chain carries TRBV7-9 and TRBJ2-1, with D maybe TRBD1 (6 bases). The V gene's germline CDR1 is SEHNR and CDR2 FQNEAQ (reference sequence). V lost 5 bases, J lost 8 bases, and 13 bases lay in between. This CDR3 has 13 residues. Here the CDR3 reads CASSSWGPYEQFF. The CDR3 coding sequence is TGTGCCAGCAGCAGCTGGGGGCCTTATGAGCAGTTCTTC.

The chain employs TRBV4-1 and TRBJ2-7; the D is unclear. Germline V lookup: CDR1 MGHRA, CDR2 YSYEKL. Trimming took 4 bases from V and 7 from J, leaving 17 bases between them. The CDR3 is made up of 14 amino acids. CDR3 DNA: TGCGCCAGCAGCCCCCCTGTTACGGAGAATGAGCAGTACTTC. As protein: CASSPPVTENEQYF.

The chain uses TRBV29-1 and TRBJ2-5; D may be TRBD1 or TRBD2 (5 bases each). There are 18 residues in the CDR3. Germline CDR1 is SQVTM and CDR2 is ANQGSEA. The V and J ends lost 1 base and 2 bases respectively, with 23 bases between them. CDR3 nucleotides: TGCAGCGTTGAAGTCGCCCGGGACCACCTTATCCCTCAAGAGACCCAGTACTTC. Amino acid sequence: CSVEVARDHLIPQETQYF.

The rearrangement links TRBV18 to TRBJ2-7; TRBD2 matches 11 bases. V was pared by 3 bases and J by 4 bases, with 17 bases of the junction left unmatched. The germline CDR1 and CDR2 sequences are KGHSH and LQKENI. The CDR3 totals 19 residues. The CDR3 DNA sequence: TGTGCCAGCTCACCTTTAGCTCCGACCGGGACTAGCGGATTATACGAGCAGTACTTC. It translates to CASSPLAPTGTSGLYEQYF.

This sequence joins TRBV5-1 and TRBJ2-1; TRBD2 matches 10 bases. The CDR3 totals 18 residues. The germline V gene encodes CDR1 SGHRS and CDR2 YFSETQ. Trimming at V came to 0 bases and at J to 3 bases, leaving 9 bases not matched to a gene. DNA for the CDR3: TGCGCCAGCAGCTTGGGCCTAGCGGGAGTTAGGGGCTACAATGAGCAGTTCTTC. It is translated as CASSLGLAGVRGYNEQFF.